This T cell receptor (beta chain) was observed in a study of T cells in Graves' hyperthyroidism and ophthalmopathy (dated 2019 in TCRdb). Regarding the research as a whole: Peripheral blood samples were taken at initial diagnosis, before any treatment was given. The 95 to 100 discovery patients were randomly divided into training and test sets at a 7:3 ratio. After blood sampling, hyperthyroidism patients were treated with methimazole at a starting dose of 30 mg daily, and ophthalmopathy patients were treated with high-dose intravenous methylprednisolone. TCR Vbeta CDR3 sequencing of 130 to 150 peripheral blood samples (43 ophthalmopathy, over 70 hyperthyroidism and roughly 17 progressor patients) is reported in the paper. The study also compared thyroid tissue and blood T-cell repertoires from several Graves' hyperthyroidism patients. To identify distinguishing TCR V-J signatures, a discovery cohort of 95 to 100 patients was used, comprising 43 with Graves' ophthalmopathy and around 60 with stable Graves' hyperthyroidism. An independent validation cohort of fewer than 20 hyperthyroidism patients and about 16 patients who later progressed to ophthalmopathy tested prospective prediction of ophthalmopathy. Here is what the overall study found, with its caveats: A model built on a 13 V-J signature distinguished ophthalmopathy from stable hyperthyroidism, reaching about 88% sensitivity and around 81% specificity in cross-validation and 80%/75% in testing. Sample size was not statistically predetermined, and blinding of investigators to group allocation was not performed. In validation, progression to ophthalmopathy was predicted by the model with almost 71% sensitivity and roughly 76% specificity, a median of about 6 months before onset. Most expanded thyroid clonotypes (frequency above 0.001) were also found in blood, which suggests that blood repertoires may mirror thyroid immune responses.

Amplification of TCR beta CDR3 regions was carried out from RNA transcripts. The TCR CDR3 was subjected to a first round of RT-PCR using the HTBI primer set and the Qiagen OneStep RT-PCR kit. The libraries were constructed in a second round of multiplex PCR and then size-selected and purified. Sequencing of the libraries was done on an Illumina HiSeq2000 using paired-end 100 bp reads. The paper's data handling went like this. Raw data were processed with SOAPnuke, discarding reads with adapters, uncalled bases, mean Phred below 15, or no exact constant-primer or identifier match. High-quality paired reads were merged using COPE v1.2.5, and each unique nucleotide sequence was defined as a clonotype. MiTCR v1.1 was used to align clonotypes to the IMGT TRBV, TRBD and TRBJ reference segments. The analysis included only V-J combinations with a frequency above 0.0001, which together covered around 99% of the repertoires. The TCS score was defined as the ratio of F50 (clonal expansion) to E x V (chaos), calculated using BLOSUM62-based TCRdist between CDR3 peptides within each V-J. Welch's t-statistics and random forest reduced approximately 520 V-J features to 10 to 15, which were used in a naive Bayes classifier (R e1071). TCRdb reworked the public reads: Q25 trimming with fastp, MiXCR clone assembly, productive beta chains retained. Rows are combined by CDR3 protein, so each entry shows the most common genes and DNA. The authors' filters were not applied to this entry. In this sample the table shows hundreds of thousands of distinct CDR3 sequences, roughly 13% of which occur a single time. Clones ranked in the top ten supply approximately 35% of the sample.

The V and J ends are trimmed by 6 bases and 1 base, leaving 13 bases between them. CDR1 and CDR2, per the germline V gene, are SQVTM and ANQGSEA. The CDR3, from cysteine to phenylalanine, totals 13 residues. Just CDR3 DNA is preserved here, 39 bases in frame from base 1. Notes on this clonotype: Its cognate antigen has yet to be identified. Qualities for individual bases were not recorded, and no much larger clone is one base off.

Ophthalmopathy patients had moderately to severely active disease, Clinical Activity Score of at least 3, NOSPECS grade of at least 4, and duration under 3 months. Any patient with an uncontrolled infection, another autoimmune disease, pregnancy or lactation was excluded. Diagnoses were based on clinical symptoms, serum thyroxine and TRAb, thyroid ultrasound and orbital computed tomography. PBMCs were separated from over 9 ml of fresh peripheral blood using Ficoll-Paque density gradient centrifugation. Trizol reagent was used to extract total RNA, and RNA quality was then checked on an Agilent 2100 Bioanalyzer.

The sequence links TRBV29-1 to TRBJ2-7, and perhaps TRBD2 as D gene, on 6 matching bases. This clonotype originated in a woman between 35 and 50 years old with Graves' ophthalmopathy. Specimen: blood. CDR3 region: CSVTGTPSYEQYF. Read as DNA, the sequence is TGCAGCGTCACCGGGACTCCATCCTACGAGCAGTACTTC.